This section outlines one T cell receptor (beta chain) sequence together with its context. Its antigen is unidentified. PCR was performed using 60 Vbeta and 13 Jbeta primers. Repertoires were generated with immunoSEQ multiplex PCR, while TCRdb's copy carries only in-frame clones and drops some. Its table lists fewer than 60,000 clones. This sample was included in a study of cytomegalovirus exposure and HLA in healthy donors. The CDR3 has 15 residues. The ends were cut back, 4 bases at V and 0 bases at J, with 10 bases in the middle. Germline values: CDR1 MDHEN, CDR2 SYDVKM. Study-level results: Because they were indistinguishable, some V segments, including TRBV6-2 and TRBV6-3, were excluded.

The rearrangement uses TRBV28 and TRBJ1-3; tentative D call: TRBD1 (5 bases). The receptor was derived from a woman between 40 and 55 years old in good health and CMV-seronegative. Source material: PBMCs. The CDR3 protein is CASSSPQGSGNTIYF. The CDR3 DNA reads as TGTGCCAGCAGTTCACCCCAGGGCTCTGGAAACACCATATATTTT.